The clone carrying this T cell receptor (beta chain) has at least ten counts. Its specificity is not known. TCRdb passed the 5' RACE reads through MiXCR, listing each CDR3 protein once. Among some 390,000 distinct CDR3 sequences listed, approximately 5.7% were seen once. This sample is part of a study of T cells after yellow fever vaccination. V trimming: 1 base; J trimming: 3 bases; junction bases outside the gene matches: 3. Germline lookup yields CDR1 SGHVS and CDR2 FQNEAQ. This CDR3 has 15 residues. Study results and limitations: The presence of abundant clonotypes contaminating from the bulk population was possible in FACS-sorted repertoires.

The V gene is TRBV7-8, the J gene TRBJ2-3; 8 nucleotides align to TRBD2. Sequencing was performed on PBMCs, taken 5 days after the yellow fever booster vaccination. This clonotype originated in a man aged 25 to 40 who received the YFV17D yellow fever vaccine. CDR3 sequence (DNA): TGTGCCAGCAGCTTAGAACTAGCGGTAACAGATACGCAGTATTTT. Its translation: CASSLELAVTDTQYF. The variable domain in full, with the rest retrieved from reference TRBV7-8 and TRBJ2-3, is GAGVSQSPRYKVAKRGQDVALRCDPISGHVSLFWYQQALGQGPEFLTYFQNEAQLDKSGLPSDRFFAERPEGSVSTLKIQRTQQEDSAVYLCASSLELAVTDTQYFGPGTRLTVL.